This section outlines one T cell receptor (beta chain) sequence together with its context. This clonotype was detected many times. Its antigen remains unidentified. There are no base qualities to consult, and no much larger clone falls within one base. V is pruned by 6 bases and J by 10 bases, leaving 14 bases of the junction without a gene match. The CDR3 contains 15 residues, cysteine and phenylalanine counted. The read is trimmed to its CDR3 DNA, 45 bases read in frame from base 1. These data come from a study of T cells in Graves' hyperthyroidism and ophthalmopathy (dated by TCRdb to between 2018 and 2020). Turning to the overall study: Peripheral blood samples were taken at the time of initial diagnosis, prior to any treatment. To identify distinguishing TCR V-J signatures, a discovery cohort of 90 to 100 patients was used, comprising approximately 40 with Graves' ophthalmopathy and around 60 with stable Graves' hyperthyroidism. The 85 to 100 discovery patients were randomly split 7:3 into training and test sets. Following sampling, methimazole starting at 30 mg daily was given to hyperthyroidism patients, and high-dose intravenous methylprednisolone was given to ophthalmopathy patients. The paper describes TCR Vbeta CDR3 sequencing of fewer than 150 peripheral blood samples, made up of about 40 ophthalmopathy patients, around 78 hyperthyroidism patients and 17 progressor patients. In addition, the study compared T-cell repertoires in thyroid tissue and in blood from five to seven Graves' hyperthyroidism patients. Whether ophthalmopathy could be predicted prospectively was tested in an independent validation cohort made up of 18 to 20 hyperthyroidism patients plus 17 patients who later progressed to ophthalmopathy. On the study overall, not on this receptor specifically: During validation, the model predicted progression to ophthalmopathy a median of approximately 6 months ahead of onset, with 60% to 71% sensitivity and 72.22% specificity. A model built on a 13 V-J signature distinguished ophthalmopathy from stable hyperthyroidism, reaching 87.88% sensitivity and 81.08% specificity in cross-validation and 80%/75% in testing. Most expanded thyroid clonotypes (frequency above 0.001) were also detected in blood, suggesting blood repertoires may reflect thyroid immune responses. No statistical method was used to set the sample size in advance, and investigators knew the group allocation.

Ophthalmopathy patients had moderately to severely active disease, Clinical Activity Score of at least 3, NOSPECS grade of at least 4, and duration under 3 months. Exclusion was applied to patients with uncontrolled infections, other autoimmune diseases, pregnancy or lactation. Diagnoses relied on clinical symptoms, serum thyroxine and TRAb, thyroid ultrasound and orbital computed tomography. PBMCs were separated from 10 ml of fresh peripheral blood using Ficoll-Paque density gradient centrifugation. Trizol reagent was used to extract total RNA, and RNA quality was then checked on an Agilent 2100 Bioanalyzer. Amplification of TCR beta CDR3 regions was carried out from RNA transcripts. The TCR CDR3 was subjected to a first round of RT-PCR using the HTBI primer set and the Qiagen OneStep RT-PCR kit. Libraries were constructed in a second round of multiplex PCR, after which size selection and purification were performed. Sequencing of the libraries was done on an Illumina HiSeq2000 using paired-end 100 bp reads. In the original analysis: SOAPnuke was used to process the raw data, throwing out any read that contained adapters or uncalled bases, had a mean Phred below 15, or lacked an exact constant-primer or identifier match. High-quality paired reads were merged using COPE v1.2.5, and each unique nucleotide sequence was defined as a clonotype. Clonotypes were aligned to IMGT TRBV, TRBD and TRBJ reference segments using MiTCR v1.1. The analysis was restricted to V-J combinations with a frequency above 0.0001, which together covered over 99% of the repertoires. A TCS score was defined as the ratio of F50 (clonal expansion) to E x V (chaos), with BLOSUM62-based TCRdist applied between CDR3 peptides within each V-J. Welch's t-statistics and random forest reduced fewer than 550 V-J features to about 12, which were used in a naive Bayes classifier (R e1071). Clones were called with MiXCR by TCRdb after fastp trimmed the public reads at Q25, and only in-frame beta chains were retained. Identical CDR3 proteins give one entry, which carries the most common genes and DNA. The V and J calls here are based on TCRdb, not the publication. The sample has roughly 550,000 distinct CDR3 sequences on record, about 16% of them singletons. The top ten clones comprise approximately 30% of the sample.

This TCR was sampled from a woman in her thirties with Graves' ophthalmopathy. The rearranged segments are TRBV12-3 or TRBV12-4 and TRBJ2-1; 8 bases in between match TRBD2. The sample was blood. The DNA reads as follows: TGTGCCAGCAGCCTTGACCCGCCCCGGGAGGGAGAGCAGTTCTTC. The translation is CASSLDPPREGEQFF.